This record looks at one T cell receptor (beta chain) sequence and its context. Its antigen is as yet unknown. This sample is drawn from a study of cytotoxic CD8 clonotypes in ibrutinib-treated CLL. On the study more broadly: Included were approximately ten relapsed/refractory and roughly 15 treatment-naive patients, of whom some 18 were IGHV unmutated. Broader study findings: Public clonotypes showed up rarely, and on treatment they shrank or held steady.

Repertoires were generated with immunoSEQ multiplex PCR, while TCRdb's copy carries only in-frame clones and drops some. In the table there are 35,000 to 45,000 clones, about two thirds of which are singletons. The germline V gene encodes CDR1 SGDLS and CDR2 YYNGEE. Trimming left V 3 bases short and J 4 bases short, with 16 bases between. The CDR3 spans 15 residues. Material: PBMCs, obtained at disease progression, from a patient treated with ibrutinib. The chain combines TRBV9 with TRBJ1-1; D is perhaps TRBD1 (6 bases). The clonotype comes from a human donor with chronic lymphocytic leukemia. Here the CDR3 reads CASSGYGGLSTEAFF. Here the CDR3 DNA reads TGTGCCAGCAGCGGGTATGGGGGGCTAAGCACTGAAGCTTTCTTT.